The entry below gives a single TCR beta chain sequence along with its context. MiXCR was run by TCRdb on the 5' RACE reads, yielding one entry per CDR3 protein. The table includes under 350,000 distinct CDR3 sequences, roughly 9.7% detected once. V was shortened by 6 bases and J by 5 bases, with 19 bases between the two germline ends. Germline V lookup: CDR1 ENHRY, CDR2 SYGVKD. CDR3 length: 15 residues. This specimen belongs to a study of identical twins. This same sample was also taken into another study, of yellow fever vaccine responses in identical twins. This second report adds: A vaccine T cell response that seemed partly convergent and partly personalized was reported in twins.

Sequenced: CD8+ T cells sorted from blood. The origin of this receptor is a woman aged 18-29 years in good health. The chain carries TRBV10-3 and TRBJ2-5, with D possibly matching TRBD2 (5 bases). CDR3 sequence: CAISDRLKSRETQYF. As DNA, the CDR3 is TGTGCCATCAGCGACCGACTAAAAAGTAGGGAGACCCAGTACTTC.